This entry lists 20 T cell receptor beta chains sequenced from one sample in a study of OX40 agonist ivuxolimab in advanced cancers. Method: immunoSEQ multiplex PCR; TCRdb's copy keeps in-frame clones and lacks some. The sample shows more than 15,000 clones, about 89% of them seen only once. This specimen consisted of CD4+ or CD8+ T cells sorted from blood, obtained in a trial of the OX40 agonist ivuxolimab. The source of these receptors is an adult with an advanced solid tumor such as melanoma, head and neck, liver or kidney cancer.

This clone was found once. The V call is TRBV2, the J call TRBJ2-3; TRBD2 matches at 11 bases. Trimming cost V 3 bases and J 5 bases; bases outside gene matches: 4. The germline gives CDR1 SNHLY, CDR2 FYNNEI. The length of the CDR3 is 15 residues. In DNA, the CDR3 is TGTGCCAGCAGTGAGACTAGCGGGGACGGAGATACGCAGTATTTT. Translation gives CASSETSGDGDTQYF.

The chain's CDR3 is CASSYGWAADTQYF. CDR3 bases: TGTGCCAGTAGTTACGGATGGGCGGCAGATACGCAGTATTTT. The chain carries TRBV19 and TRBJ2-3; no firm D call. Germline CDR1 is LNHDA and CDR2 is SQIVND (reference sequence). Trimming stripped 5 bases from V and 4 bases from J, with 13 bases between. The CDR3 length is 14 residues.

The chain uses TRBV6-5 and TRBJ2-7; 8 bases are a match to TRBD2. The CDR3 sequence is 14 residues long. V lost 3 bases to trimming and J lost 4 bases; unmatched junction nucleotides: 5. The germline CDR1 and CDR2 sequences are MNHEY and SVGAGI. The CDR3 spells CASSYGSGTYEQYF. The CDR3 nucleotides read TGTGCCAGCAGTTATGGTAGCGGGACGTACGAGCAGTACTTC.

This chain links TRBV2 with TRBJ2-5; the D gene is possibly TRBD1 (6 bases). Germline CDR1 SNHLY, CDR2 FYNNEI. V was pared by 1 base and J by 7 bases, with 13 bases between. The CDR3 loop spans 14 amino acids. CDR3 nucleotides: TGTGCCAGCAGTGAAGGACAGGATTTGGGGACCCAGTACTTC. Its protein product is CASSEGQDLGTQYF. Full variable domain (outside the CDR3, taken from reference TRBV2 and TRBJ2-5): EPEVTQTPSHQVTQMGQEVILRCVPISNHLYFYWYRQILGQKVEFLVSFYNNEISEKSEIFDDQFSVERPDGSNFTLKIRSTKLEDSAMYFCASSEGQDLGTQYFGPGTRLLVL.

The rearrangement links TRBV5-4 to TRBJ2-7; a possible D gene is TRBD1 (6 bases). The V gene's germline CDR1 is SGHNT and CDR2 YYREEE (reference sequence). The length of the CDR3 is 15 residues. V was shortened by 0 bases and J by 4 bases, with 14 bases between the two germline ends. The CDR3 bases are TGTGCCAGCAGCTTGGTCGAGGACAGACCGTACGAGCAGTACTTC. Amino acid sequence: CASSLVEDRPYEQYF.

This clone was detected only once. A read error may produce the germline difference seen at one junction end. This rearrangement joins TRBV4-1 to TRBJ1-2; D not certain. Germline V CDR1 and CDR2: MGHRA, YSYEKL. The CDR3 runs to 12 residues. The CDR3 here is CASSPPAGPYQF. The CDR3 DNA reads TGCGCCAGCAGCCCTCCAGCAGGACCCTACCAGTTC.

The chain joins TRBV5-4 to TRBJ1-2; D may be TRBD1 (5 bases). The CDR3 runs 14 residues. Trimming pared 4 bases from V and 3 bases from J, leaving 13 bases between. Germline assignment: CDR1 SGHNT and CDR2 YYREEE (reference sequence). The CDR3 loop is CASSQVGDDYGYTF. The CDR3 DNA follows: TGTGCCAGCAGCCAAGTCGGGGACGACTATGGCTACACCTTC. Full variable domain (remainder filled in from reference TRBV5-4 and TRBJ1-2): ETGVTQSPTHLIKTRGQQVTLRCSSQSGHNTVSWYQQALGQGPQFIFQYYREEENGRGNFPPRFSGLQFPNYSSELNVNALELDDSALYLCASSQVGDDYGYTFGSGTRLTVV.

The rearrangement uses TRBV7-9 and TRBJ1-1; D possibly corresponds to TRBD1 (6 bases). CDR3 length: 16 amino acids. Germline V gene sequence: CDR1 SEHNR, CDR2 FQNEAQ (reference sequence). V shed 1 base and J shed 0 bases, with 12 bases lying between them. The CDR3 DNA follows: TGTGCCAGCAGCTTAGTGGGCAGGGGCCTGAACACTGAAGCTTTCTTT. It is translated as CASSLVGRGLNTEAFF. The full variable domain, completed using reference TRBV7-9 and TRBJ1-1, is DTGVSQNPRHKITKRGQNVTFRCDPISEHNRLYWYRQTLGQGPEFLTYFQNEAQLEKSRLLSDRFSAERPKGSFSTLEIQRTEQGDSAMYLCASSLVGRGLNTEAFFGQGTRLTVV.

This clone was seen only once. For the CDR3, the DNA is TGTGCCAGCAGTTTCACTTACACCGGGGAGCTGTTTTTT. Amino acid sequence: CASSFTYTGELFF. The chain carries TRBV27 and TRBJ2-2; D is unresolved. The ends were cut back, 3 bases at V and 3 bases at J, with 5 bases in the middle. In germline, CDR1 is MNHEY, CDR2 SMNVEV (reference sequence). The CDR3 is 13 amino acids.

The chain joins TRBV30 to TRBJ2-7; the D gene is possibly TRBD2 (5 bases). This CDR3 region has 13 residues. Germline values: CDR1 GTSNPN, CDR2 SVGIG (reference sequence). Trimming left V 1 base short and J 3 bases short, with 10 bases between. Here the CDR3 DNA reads TGTGCCTGGAGTGAGACCGGACTCTACGAGCAGTACTTC. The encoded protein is CAWSETGLYEQYF. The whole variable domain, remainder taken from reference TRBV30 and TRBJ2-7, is SQTIHQWPATLVQPVGSPLSLECTVEGTSNPNLYWYRQAAGRGLQLLFYSVGIGQISSEVPQNLSASRPQDRQFILSSKKLLLSDSGFYLCAWSETGLYEQYFGPGTRLTVT.

As DNA, the CDR3 is TGCAGCGTTGTTTGGACAGGGTTGGGCTATGGCTACACCTTC. It encodes CSVVWTGLGYGYTF. V is TRBV29-1 and J is TRBJ1-2; 8 bases fit TRBD1. Germline CDR1 reads SQVTM; CDR2 reads ANQGSEA. J gave up 4 bases and V 4 bases, and 8 bases lay outside the gene matches. This CDR3 is 14 amino acids long.

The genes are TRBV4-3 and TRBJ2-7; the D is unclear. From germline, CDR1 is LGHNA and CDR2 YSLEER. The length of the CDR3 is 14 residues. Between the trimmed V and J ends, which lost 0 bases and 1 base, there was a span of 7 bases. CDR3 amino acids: CASSQDLGSYEQYF. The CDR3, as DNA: TGCGCCAGCAGCCAAGATCTGGGGTCCTACGAGCAGTACTTC.

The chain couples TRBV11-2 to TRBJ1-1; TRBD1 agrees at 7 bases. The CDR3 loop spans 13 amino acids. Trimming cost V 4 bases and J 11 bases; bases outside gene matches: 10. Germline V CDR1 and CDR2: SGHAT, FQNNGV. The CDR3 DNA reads TGTGCCAGCAGCTCGTCACAGGGGAGAGAGGCTTTCTTT. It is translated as CASSSSQGREAFF.

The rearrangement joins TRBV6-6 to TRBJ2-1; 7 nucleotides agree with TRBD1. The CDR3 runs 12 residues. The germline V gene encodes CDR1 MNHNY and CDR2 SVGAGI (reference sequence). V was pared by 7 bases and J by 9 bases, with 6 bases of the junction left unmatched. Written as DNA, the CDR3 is TGTGCCAGCATAAGAGGGGGCTTTGAGCAGTTCTTC. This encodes CASIRGGFEQFF.

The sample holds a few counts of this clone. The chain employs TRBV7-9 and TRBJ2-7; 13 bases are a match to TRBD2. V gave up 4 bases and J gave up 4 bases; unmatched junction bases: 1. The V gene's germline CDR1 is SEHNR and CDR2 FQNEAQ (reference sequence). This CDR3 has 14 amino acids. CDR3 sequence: CASSWTSGSYEQYF. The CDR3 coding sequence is TGTGCCAGCAGCTGGACTAGCGGGAGTTACGAGCAGTACTTC. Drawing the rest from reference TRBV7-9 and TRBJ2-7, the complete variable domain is DTGVSQNPRHKITKRGQNVTFRCDPISEHNRLYWYRQTLGQGPEFLTYFQNEAQLEKSRLLSDRFSAERPKGSFSTLEIQRTEQGDSAMYLCASSWTSGSYEQYFGPGTRLTVT.

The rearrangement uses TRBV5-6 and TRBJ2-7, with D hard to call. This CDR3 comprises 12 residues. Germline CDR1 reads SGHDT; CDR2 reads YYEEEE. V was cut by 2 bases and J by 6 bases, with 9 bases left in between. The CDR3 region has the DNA TGTGCCAGCAGCTTTTATCGGGCCGAGCAGTACTTC. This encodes CASSFYRAEQYF.

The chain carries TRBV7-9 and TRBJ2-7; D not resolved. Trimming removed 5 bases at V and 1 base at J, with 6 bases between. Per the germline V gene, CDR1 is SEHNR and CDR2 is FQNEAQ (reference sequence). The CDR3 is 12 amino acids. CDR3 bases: TGTGCCAGCAGCCCTAAATCCTACGAGCAGTACTTC. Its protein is CASSPKSYEQYF.

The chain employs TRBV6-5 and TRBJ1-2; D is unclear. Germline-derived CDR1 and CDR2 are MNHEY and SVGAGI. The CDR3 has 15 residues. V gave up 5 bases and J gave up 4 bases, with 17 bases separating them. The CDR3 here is CASSIYEGYLYGYTF. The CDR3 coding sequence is TGTGCCAGCAGTATTTACGAGGGTTATCTCTATGGCTACACCTTC.

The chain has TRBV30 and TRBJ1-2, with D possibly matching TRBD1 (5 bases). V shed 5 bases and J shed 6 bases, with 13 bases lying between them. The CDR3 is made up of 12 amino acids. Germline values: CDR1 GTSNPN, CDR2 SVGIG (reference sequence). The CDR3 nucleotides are TGTGCCTGGGGGTGGGGCTCGGATGGCTACACCTTC. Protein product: CAWGWGSDGYTF.

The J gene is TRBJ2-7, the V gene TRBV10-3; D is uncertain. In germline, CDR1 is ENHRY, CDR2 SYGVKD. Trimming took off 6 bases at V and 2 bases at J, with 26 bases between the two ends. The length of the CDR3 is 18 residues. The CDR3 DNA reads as TGTGCCATCAGCCCCACTACTTCCTGGGAACTCCCTACCTACGAGCAGTACTTC. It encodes CAISPTTSWELPTYEQYF.